The rows below give T cell receptor beta chains drawn from one sample of a study of T cell repertoires in cytomegalovirus infection. One entry per CDR3 protein results from TCRdb running MiXCR on the reads. Of some 6,100 distinct CDR3 sequences in the sample, 50% to 55% are singletons; the top ten hold about 90%. The antigens for these receptors are not known. Sequencing input: PBMCs, sequenced either directly or after in vitro stimulation (not recorded which). The receptor set was obtained from a human donor in good health (CMV status not recorded). Some clones in this sample may be carry-over from other donors' samples. CDR3s include the opening cysteine and the closing phenylalanine or tryptophan. Each record gives: V gene, D gene, clone size, J gene, CDR3 DNA, CDR3 protein. The D gene is left open where the match is weak. Some rows mark clone size as missing; the rest say once, few, many or name a class of expanded clone.

V: TRBV28
D: .
size: .
J: TRBJ1-3
DNA: TGTGCCATCAGACACAACCTGAGCTCTGGAAACACCATATATTTT
CDR3: CAIRHNLSSGNTIYF

V: TRBV7-2
D: .
size: once
J: TRBJ2-1
DNA: TGTGCCAGCAGCTTAGGTCTCCGGGACGGCGGGGCCGAGCAGTTCTTC
CDR3: CASSLGLRDGGAEQFF

V: TRBV12-3/TRBV12-4
D: .
size: few
J: TRBJ2-3
DNA: TGTGCCAGACCACGGACTCACACAGATACGCAGTATTTT
CDR3: CARPRTHTDTQYF

V: TRBV25-1
D: TRBD2
size: few
J: TRBJ2-3
DNA: TGTGCCAGCGGTCTTGGTGCGGGAGAAACAGATACGCAGTATTTT
CDR3: CASGLGAGETDTQYF

V: TRBV6-2/TRBV6-3
D: .
size: .
J: TRBJ1-1
DNA: TGTGCCAGCAGTGTCCCAGAACCGAACACTGAATCTTTCTTT
CDR3: CASSVPEPNTESFF

V: TRBV7-3
D: TRBD2
size: once
J: TRBJ2-1
DNA: TGTGCCAGCAGCTTAGTACTAGCGGGAGGGCCCAGCTCCTACAATGAGCAGTTCTTC
CDR3: CASSLVLAGGPSSYNEQFF

V: TRBV7-8
D: .
size: many
J: TRBJ2-7
DNA: TGTTCCAGCAGCTGGGACACCCCTGGCGACGAGACGTACTTC
CDR3: CSSSWDTPGDETYF

V: TRBV6-2/TRBV6-3
D: TRBD1
size: .
J: TRBJ1-5
DNA: TGTGCCAGCAGCATGGGACAGAAGAATCCGCCCCCGCAGTTT
CDR3: CASSMGQKNPPPQF

V: TRBV7-9
D: .
size: .
J: TRBJ2-7
DNA: TGTGCCAGCAGCTTAGGCGGCGCGGAGTTCTACGAGCAGTACTTC
CDR3: CASSLGGAEFYEQYF

V: TRBV6-8
D: .
size: .
J: TRBJ2-1
DNA: TGTGCCACTTCCACCTCACAGGGAGCCTATGAGCAGTTCTTC
CDR3: CATSTSQGAYEQFF

V: TRBV6-8
D: .
size: .
J: TRBJ2-1
DNA: TGTGCCAGCAGTTATACTAGCAGGGGGTACAATGAGCAGTTCTTC
CDR3: CASSYTSRGYNEQFF

V: TRBV11-2
D: .
size: few
J: TRBJ1-2
DNA: TGTGCCAGCAGCTTAGTTTATGTGAGGGAGAGTGGCTACACCTTC
CDR3: CASSLVYVRESGYTF

V: TRBV6-1
D: .
size: .
J: TRBJ1-5
DNA: TGTGCCAGCCGCATTGGACAGAAGACTCATCCCCAGCAATTT
CDR3: CASRIGQKTHPQQF

V: TRBV27
D: TRBD1
size: many
J: TRBJ1-1
DNA: TGTGCCAGCAGCCCTAACAGGGGGCTTTTGAACACTGAAGCTTTCTTT
CDR3: CASSPNRGLLNTEAFF

V: TRBV7-2
D: .
size: few
J: TRBJ2-3
DNA: TGTGCCAGCAGCTTATCGATAGATACGCAGTATTTT
CDR3: CASSLSIDTQYF

V: TRBV28
D: .
size: .
J: TRBJ1-5
DNA: TGTGCCAGCGTACGACAGAATCTTTATAGCAATCAGCCCCAGCATTTT
CDR3: CASVRQNLYSNQPQHF

V: TRBV12-3/TRBV12-4
D: TRBD1
size: few
J: TRBJ1-1
DNA: TGTGCCAGCAGTCCTGGGACAGGGGGTTACACTGAAGCTTTCTTT
CDR3: CASSPGTGGYTEAFF

V: TRBV25-1
D: TRBD2
size: few
J: TRBJ2-2
DNA: TGTGCCAGCAGTGAACGTAGTGGTAGCGGGGGTTGGGACACCGGGGAGCTGTTTTTT
CDR3: CASSERSGSGGWDTGELFF

V: TRBV27
D: .
size: .
J: TRBJ2-7
DNA: TGTGCCAGCAGTTCCCCTACCATGAGGGGTCCCCACGAGCAGTACTTC
CDR3: CASSSPTMRGPHEQYF

V: TRBV7-2
D: TRBD2
size: .
J: TRBJ2-1
DNA: TGTGCCAGCATCCTGGGAGCGGGGGGGCAAAATGAGCAGTTCTTC
CDR3: CASILGAGGQNEQFF

V: TRBV28
D: .
size: many
J: TRBJ1-5
DNA: TGTGCCATCCAGACAGCTTATAGCAATCAGCCCCAGCATTTT
CDR3: CAIQTAYSNQPQHF

V: TRBV12-3/TRBV12-4
D: .
size: few
J: TRBJ1-1
DNA: TGTGCCAGCAGTCAGAATTGGGCCACTGAAGCTTTCTTT
CDR3: CASSQNWATEAFF

V: TRBV14
D: .
size: many
J: TRBJ1-2
DNA: TGTGCCAGCAGCGTCCGGACCTATGGCTACACCTTC
CDR3: CASSVRTYGYTF

V: TRBV6-2/TRBV6-3
D: .
size: few
J: TRBJ1-1
DNA: TGTGCCCGCAGTTCCCCAGAACCGAACACTGAATATTTCTTT
CDR3: CARSSPEPNTEYFF

V: TRBV15
D: TRBD2
size: .
J: TRBJ2-3
DNA: TGTGCCACCAGCAGGGATAAGCGGGGGGCGGGGACAGATACGCAGTATTTT
CDR3: CATSRDKRGAGTDTQYF

V: TRBV13
D: .
size: .
J: TRBJ2-3
DNA: TGTGCCAGCAGTCGGTCCCCCACAGATACGCAGTATTTT
CDR3: CASSRSPTDTQYF

V: TRBV6-1
D: .
size: .
J: TRBJ2-7
DNA: TGTGCCAGATACGGGCAAGGGGCCTTCTACGAGCAGTACTTC
CDR3: CARYGQGAFYEQYF

V: TRBV6-1
D: .
size: .
J: TRBJ2-7
DNA: TGTGCCAGCAGTGTGGAGCGGCTCTACGAGCAGTACTTC
CDR3: CASSVERLYEQYF

V: TRBV4-1
D: TRBD1
size: many
J: TRBJ2-1
DNA: TGCGCCAGCAGCCATTCACCAGGAAGGCAGGGGGTGGAGCAGTTCTTC
CDR3: CASSHSPGRQGVEQFF

V: TRBV7-9
D: .
size: many
J: TRBJ2-7
DNA: TGTGCCAGCAGCCCAGAACAGGGTTACTCCTACGAGCAGTACTTC
CDR3: CASSPEQGYSYEQYF

V: TRBV11-3
D: .
size: .
J: TRBJ2-4
DNA: TGTGCCAGCAGCTTAAGGGGTGAAAACATTCAGTACTTC
CDR3: CASSLRGENIQYF

V: TRBV7-9
D: .
size: .
J: TRBJ1-1
DNA: TGTGCCAGCAGCTTAAGAGGACCGACTGGCAACACTGAAGCTTTCTTT
CDR3: CASSLRGPTGNTEAFF

V: TRBV4-2
D: .
size: .
J: TRBJ2-3
DNA: TGTGCCAGCAGCCAAGGTGGGGCAGATACGAAGTATTTT
CDR3: CASSQGGADTKYF

V: TRBV7-8
D: .
size: .
J: TRBJ2-7
DNA: TGTGCCAGCAGCTGGGAAAACTCAGGCGACGAGCAGTACTTC
CDR3: CASSWENSGDEQYF

V: TRBV20-1
D: .
size: .
J: TRBJ1-4
DNA: TGCAGTGCTAGAGATTACGGGATCTTTAATGAAAAACTGTTTTTT
CDR3: CSARDYGIFNEKLFF

V: TRBV5-4
D: .
size: .
J: TRBJ2-5
DNA: TGTGCCAGCAGTCGGGGCCCCCGGGAATCATCAGAGACCCAGTACTTC
CDR3: CASSRGPRESSETQYF

V: TRBV4-2
D: .
size: .
J: TRBJ2-2
DNA: TGTGCCAGCAGCCATACTGGCGGGAAGAACACCGGGGAGCTGTTTTTT
CDR3: CASSHTGGKNTGELFF

V: TRBV6-6
D: .
size: once
J: TRBJ1-1
DNA: TGTGCCAGCAGTGTAGGGGGAAACACTGAGGCTTTCTTT
CDR3: CASSVGGNTEAFF

V: TRBV5-1
D: TRBD2
size: .
J: TRBJ2-7
DNA: TGCGCCAGCAGCTTTCCTAGCGGGAGGCTTTCCTACGAGCAGTACTTC
CDR3: CASSFPSGRLSYEQYF

V: TRBV6-5
D: .
size: .
J: TRBJ1-5
DNA: TGTGCCAGCAGCATGGGAAAGAAGAATCATCACCAGAATTTT
CDR3: CASSMGKKNHHQNF

V: TRBV6-1
D: TRBD1
size: many
J: TRBJ2-5
DNA: TGTGCCAGCAGCCGCACAGGGGGCGTCCAAGAGACCCAGTACTTC
CDR3: CASSRTGGVQETQYF